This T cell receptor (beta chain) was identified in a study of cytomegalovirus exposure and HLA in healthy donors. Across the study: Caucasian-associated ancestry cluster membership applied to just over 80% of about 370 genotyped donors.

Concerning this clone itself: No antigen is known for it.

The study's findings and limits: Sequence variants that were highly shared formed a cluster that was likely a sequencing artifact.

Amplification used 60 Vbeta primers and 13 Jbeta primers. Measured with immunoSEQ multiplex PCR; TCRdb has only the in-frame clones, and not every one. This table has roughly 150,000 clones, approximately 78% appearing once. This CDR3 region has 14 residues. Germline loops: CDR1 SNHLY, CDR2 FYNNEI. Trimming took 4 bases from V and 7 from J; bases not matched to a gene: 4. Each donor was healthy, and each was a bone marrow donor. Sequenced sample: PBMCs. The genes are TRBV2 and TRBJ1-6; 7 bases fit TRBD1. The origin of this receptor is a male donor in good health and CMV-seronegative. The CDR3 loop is CASSAGQRNSPLHF. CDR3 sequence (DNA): TGTGCCAGCAGTGCGGGACAGAGAAATTCACCCCTCCACTTT. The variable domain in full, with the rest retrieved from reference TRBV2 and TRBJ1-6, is EPEVTQTPSHQVTQMGQEVILRCVPISNHLYFYWYRQILGQKVEFLVSFYNNEISEKSEIFDDQFSVERPDGSNFTLKIRSTKLEDSAMYFCASSAGQRNSPLHFGNGTRLTVT.